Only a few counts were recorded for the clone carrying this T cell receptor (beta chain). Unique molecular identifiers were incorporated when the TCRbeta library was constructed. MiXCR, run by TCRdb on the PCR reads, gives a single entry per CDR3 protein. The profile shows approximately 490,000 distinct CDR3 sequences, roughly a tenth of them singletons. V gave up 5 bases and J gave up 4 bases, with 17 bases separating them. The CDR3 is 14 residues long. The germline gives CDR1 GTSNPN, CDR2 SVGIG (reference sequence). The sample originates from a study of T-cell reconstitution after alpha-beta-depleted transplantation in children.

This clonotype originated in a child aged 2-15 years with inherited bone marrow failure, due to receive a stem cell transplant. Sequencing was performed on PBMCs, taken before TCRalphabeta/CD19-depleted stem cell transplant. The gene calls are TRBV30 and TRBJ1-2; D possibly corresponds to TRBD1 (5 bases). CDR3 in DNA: TGTGCCTGGGGATGGGACTCTTCCGCCTATGGCTACACCTTC. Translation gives CAWGWDSSAYGYTF.